This T cell receptor (beta chain) was identified in a study of blood T cell repertoires in COVID-19 (dated by TCRdb to about 2020). With regard to the full study: Samples from collaborators originated in the United States, Italy and Spain and spanned both the acute and convalescent phases of COVID-19. The repertoires were made available in a free public database intended to serve as a resource for research on the immune response to SARS-CoV-2. The prospective study material was composed of cDNA or gDNA derived from T cells, B-cell-depleted T cells, or PBMCs. The samples were drawn from two sources: the first 160 participants of the ongoing ImmuneRACE study, and fewer than 1,500 subjects contributed by 6 global collaborators. Sample metadata almost always included a de-identified subject ID, COVID-19 status, age in years and sex. Where available, HLA class I and class II types were obtained from metadata supplied by the sample provider rather than from assay-based typing. Deeply sampled blood TCRbeta repertoires from subjects exposed to, actively infected with, or recovered from COVID-19 were included in the dataset.

Points the paper makes about the study in general: The quantity of clinical and demographic metadata differed by source and by participant and was supplied without curation.

Points on this clone: Its antigen specificity is not known. It has no much larger one-base neighbor in the sample; base qualities were not kept.

The CDR3 runs 15 amino acids, cysteine and phenylalanine included. Just CDR3 DNA is preserved here, 45 bases in frame from base 1. Trimming removed 3 bases from V and 4 bases from J; the gene matches leave 3 bases unexplained. Sequences MGHDK (CDR1) and SYGVNS (CDR2) are obtained from the germline V gene. TCRbeta CDR3 regions were amplified from genomic DNA using the immunoSEQ Assay, a bias-controlled multiplex PCR. The published analysis was carried out like this. The number of nucleated cells in each sample was estimated from the amplification of reference gene primers within the assay. To quantify the absolute abundance of each unique TCRbeta CDR3 rearrangement, sequence reads were collapsed and filtered. For each sample, productive Simpson clonality was calculated by taking the square root of Simpson's diversity index across productive rearrangements. Sourced from immuneACCESS, this table was stored by TCRdb with only in-frame sequences that have V and J called. A share of the clones is absent; for the studies checked, an unresolved V gene accounts for under half, and the remainder has no known explanation. The DNA gave D and trimming, while V, J and clone size come from that table. This sample holds about 220,000 clones; 82% were observed only once. The biggest ten clones account for 3% to 3.5% of the sample.

Enrolling through a virtual design, the prospective study's participants ranged in age from roughly 18 to 90 years and lived across around 25 United States geographic areas. In the prospective study, cohorts were assigned on the basis of participant-reported clinical history obtained from a screening survey and a study questionnaire. Recovered participants in ImmuneRACE Cohort 3 were defined by two consecutive negative NP/OP PCR tests, clearance by a healthcare professional, or resolution of symptoms. Each participant in the prospective study had whole blood, serum and a nasopharyngeal or oropharyngeal swab collected by mobile phlebotomists. Prospective study participants could optionally give additional blood draws and questionnaires over an approximately two-month period. Before DNA extraction, prospective study blood samples were shipped either frozen or at room temperature.

The sequence came from a woman in her sixties or seventies who had recovered from COVID-19. The sequencing input was PBMCs or T cells enriched from blood (not recorded which). The rearrangement joined TRBV25-1 to TRBJ2-5, with 12 central nucleotides matching TRBD1. CDR3 region: CASSDPGQGAETQYF. The sequenced DNA: TGTGCCAGCAGTGACCCGGGACAGGGGGCAGAGACCCAGTACTTC.